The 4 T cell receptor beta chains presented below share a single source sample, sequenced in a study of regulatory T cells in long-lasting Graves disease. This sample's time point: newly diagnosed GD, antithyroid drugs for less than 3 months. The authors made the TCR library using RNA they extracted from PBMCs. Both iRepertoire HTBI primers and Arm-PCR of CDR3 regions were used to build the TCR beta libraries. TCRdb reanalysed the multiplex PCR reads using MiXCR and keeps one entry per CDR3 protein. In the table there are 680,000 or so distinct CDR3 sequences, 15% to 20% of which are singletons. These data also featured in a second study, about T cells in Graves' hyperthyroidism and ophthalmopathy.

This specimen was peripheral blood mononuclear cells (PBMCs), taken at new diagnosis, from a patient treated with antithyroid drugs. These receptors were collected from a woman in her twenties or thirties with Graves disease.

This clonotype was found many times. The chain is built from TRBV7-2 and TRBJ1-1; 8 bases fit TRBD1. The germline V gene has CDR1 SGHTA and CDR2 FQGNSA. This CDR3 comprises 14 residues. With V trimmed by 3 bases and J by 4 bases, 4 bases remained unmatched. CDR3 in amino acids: CASSLDRASTEAFF. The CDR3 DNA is TGTGCCAGCAGCTTGGACAGGGCCTCCACTGAAGCTTTCTTT.

This chain's CDR3 is CASSIAGRTVPEQYF. The CDR3 bases are TGTGCCAGCAGTATAGCGGGACGGACGGTCCCCGAGCAGTACTTC. This chain uses TRBV6-1 with TRBJ2-7; TRBD2 matches at 8 bases. CDR3 size: 15 residues. V lost 5 bases to trimming and J lost 6 bases; unmatched junction nucleotides: 12. Germline loops: CDR1 MNHNS, CDR2 SASEGT.

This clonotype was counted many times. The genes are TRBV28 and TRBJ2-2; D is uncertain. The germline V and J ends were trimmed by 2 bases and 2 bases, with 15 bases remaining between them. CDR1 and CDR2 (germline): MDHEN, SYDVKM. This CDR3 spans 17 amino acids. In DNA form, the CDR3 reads TGTGCCAGCAGTTTACGGAGTAGGGCGAGAAACACCGGGGAGCTGTTTTTT. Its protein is CASSLRSRARNTGELFF.

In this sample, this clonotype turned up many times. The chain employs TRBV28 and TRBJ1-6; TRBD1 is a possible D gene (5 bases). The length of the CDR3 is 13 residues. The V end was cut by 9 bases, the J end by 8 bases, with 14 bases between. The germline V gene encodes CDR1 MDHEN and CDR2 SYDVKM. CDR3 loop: CASNRDRDSPLHF. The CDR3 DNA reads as TGTGCCAGTAACCGGGACCGTGATTCACCCCTCCACTTT.